The 27 T cell receptor beta chains below were found in one sample sequenced in a study of T cells in Graves' hyperthyroidism and ophthalmopathy. RNA transcripts served as the template for amplifying TCR beta CDR3 regions. During a first-round RT-PCR of the TCR CDR3, the HTBI primer set was used. MiXCR, run by TCRdb on the multiplex PCR reads, gives a single entry per CDR3 protein. The data hold some 500,000 distinct CDR3 sequences, with roughly an eighth observed a single time. The sample consisted of blood. These receptors were taken from a woman younger than 30 with Graves' hyperthyroidism.

This clonotype was observed at least ten times. The V gene is TRBV5-8, the J gene TRBJ1-4, with D unclear. CDR3 size: 12 residues. Germline V CDR1 and CDR2: SGHTS, YDEGEE. Trimming removed 4 bases at V and 8 bases at J, with 9 bases between. The CDR3 region has the DNA TGTGCCAGCAGCCTTCCAGGCGAAAAACTGTTTTTT. Its translation: CASSLPGEKLFF.

The chain links TRBV7-2 to TRBJ2-7; the match to TRBD2 covers 7 bases. CDR1 and CDR2 (germline): SGHTA, FQGNSA. The CDR3 is made up of 16 amino acids. The ends lost 3 bases at V and 2 bases at J; junction bases unmatched: 10. CDR3 in amino acids: CASSFRDRTRTYEQYF. CDR3 nucleotide sequence: TGTGCCAGCAGCTTCAGAGATCGGACTAGGACCTACGAGCAGTACTTC.

The chain carries TRBV9 and TRBJ1-2; 8 bases line up with TRBD1. Trimming at V came to 4 bases and at J to 6 bases, leaving 14 bases not matched to a gene. Germline lookup yields CDR1 SGDLS and CDR2 YYNGEE. The CDR3 contains 16 residues. The CDR3 sequence: CASSLFQTGTGDGYTF. The CDR3 DNA sequence: TGTGCCAGCAGCCTCTTCCAAACCGGGACAGGAGATGGCTACACCTTC.

This clonotype was seen at least ten times. The chain has TRBV9 and TRBJ2-3, with 10 bases matching TRBD2. The CDR3 length is 17 residues. Germline CDR1 reads SGDLS; CDR2 reads YYNGEE. J was trimmed by 5 bases and V by 0 bases; bases with no gene match: 9. The CDR3 is CASSVGVGAGGKDTQYF. The CDR3 nucleotides read TGTGCCAGCAGCGTAGGTGTTGGAGCGGGAGGGAAAGATACGCAGTATTTT.

As to this clonotype: A much more abundant neighbour one base away suggests this may be a read error. The V gene is TRBV28, the J gene TRBJ2-7; possible D gene TRBD1, 6 bases. V was clipped by 4 bases and J by 3 bases, with 13 bases between them. Germline V gene data show CDR1 as MDHEN and CDR2 as SYDVKM. The CDR3 spans 14 residues. CDR3 in amino acids: CASSSDSEGYEQYF. As DNA, the CDR3 is TGTGCCAGCAGTTCGGACAGTGAGGGCTACGAGCAGTACTTC. The entire variable domain, with the rest obtained from reference TRBV28 and TRBJ2-7, is as follows: DVKVTQSSRYLVKRTGEKVFLECVQDMDHENMFWYRQDPGLGLRLIYFSYDVKMKEKGDIPEGYSVSREKKERFSLILESASTNQTSMYLCASSSDSEGYEQYFGPGTRLTVT.

In this sample, this clonotype turned up many times. The genes are TRBV9 and TRBJ2-3, with D unresolved. Germline V gene data show CDR1 as SGDLS and CDR2 as YYNGEE. This CDR3 comprises 14 residues. V lost 2 bases, J lost 1 base, and 8 bases lay in between. CDR3 coding DNA: TGTGCCAGCAGCGTTGACGGCCGCACAGATACGCAGTATTTT. This translates into CASSVDGRTDTQYF.

About this clonotype itself: Because the CDR3 is missing its conserved closing phenylalanine or tryptophan, this is likely a read error. The chain has TRBV7-3 and TRBJ1-1; no firm D call. Trimming removed 2 bases from V and 1 base from J, with 5 bases in between. Germline lookup yields CDR1 SGHTA and CDR2 FQGTGA. The CDR3 loop spans 13 amino acids. The CDR3 spells CASSLGRNTEAFL. The CDR3 coding sequence is TGTGCCAGCAGCTTAGGTCGGAACACTGAAGCTTTCCTT.

This clonotype has at least ten counts. The V gene is TRBV7-2, the J gene TRBJ2-2; D possibly uses TRBD1 or TRBD2 (7 bases each). The length of the CDR3 is 16 residues. The germline gives CDR1 SGHTA, CDR2 FQGNSA. V lost 2 bases and J lost 2, with 12 bases in between. The CDR3, as DNA: TGTGCCAGCAGCTTAATGGGAGGGGGCAACACCGGGGAGCTGTTTTTT. This encodes CASSLMGGGNTGELFF.

V is TRBV28 and J is TRBJ2-7; 8 positions agree with TRBD1. Trimming took 5 bases from V and 6 from J; bases not matched to a gene: 18. Germline V CDR1 and CDR2: MDHEN, SYDVKM. The CDR3 spans 17 residues. The CDR3 DNA reads TGTGCCAGCAGTCCCAACCGTGGACAGGGAGAAAGATTCGAGCAGTACTTC. The encoded protein is CASSPNRGQGERFEQYF.

The chain employs TRBV6-1 and TRBJ2-5, with TRBD1 identical over 8 bases. Losses at the gene ends were 7 bases for V and 4 bases for J; bases not matched to a gene: 5. CDR1 is MNHNS, CDR2 SASEGT, per germline. This CDR3 contains 13 residues. The CDR3 loop reads CASTRDRGETQYF. The CDR3 bases are TGTGCCAGCACTCGTGACAGGGGAGAGACCCAGTACTTC.

In its sample, this clonotype was seen a few times. The V gene is TRBV5-1, the J gene TRBJ2-2, with 11 bases identical to TRBD2. The J segment lost 8 bases and the V segment lost 4 bases, leaving 7 bases of the junction unmatched. The CDR3 extends over 15 amino acids. Germline CDR1 SGHRS, CDR2 YFSETQ. Here the CDR3 reads CASSPTSGVTGELFF. CDR3 bases: TGCGCCAGCAGCCCGACTAGCGGGGTTACGGGGGAGCTGTTTTTT.

The chain carries TRBV6-5 and TRBJ2-7; the D is unclear. Germline V gives CDR1 MNHEY, CDR2 SVGAGI. V was cut by 7 bases and J by 3 bases, with 4 bases left in between. The CDR3 covers 10 residues. CDR3 sequence: CASMFYEQYV. The CDR3 DNA sequence: TGTGCCAGCATGTTCTACGAGCAGTACGTC.

This clonotype was seen only a few times. This chain connects TRBV27 to TRBJ1-6, with no clear D. The CDR3 has 13 amino acids. Germline CDR1 and CDR2: MNHEY and SMNVEV (reference sequence). Deletions cut 10 bases from V and 6 bases from J, with 13 bases between. CDR3 bases: TGTGCCACCGCGGGGTCCGGTAATTCACCCCTCCACTTT. Translation gives CATAGSGNSPLHF.

This clonotype was counted at least ten times. The CDR3 DNA sequence: TGTGCCAGCAGTGAGCTGGGCGGACAGCCCCAGCATTTT. Protein sequence: CASSELGGQPQHF. This chain links TRBV2 with TRBJ1-5; no clear D. Between the trimmed V and J ends, which lost 3 bases and 7 bases, there was a span of 10 bases. CDR1 and CDR2 (germline): SNHLY, FYNNEI. The CDR3 spans 13 residues.

In regard to this clonotype: A much larger clone is a single base away; this may be a read error. The chain has TRBV27 and TRBJ2-1; the D gene is possibly TRBD1 (5 bases). The CDR3 is made up of 14 amino acids. Germline CDR1 and CDR2: MNHEY and SMNVEV (reference sequence). The CDR3 region is CATSFDSFGNEQFF. In DNA form, the CDR3 reads TGTGCCACCAGTTTCGACAGTTTTGGGAATGAGCAGTTCTTC.

The chain has TRBV7-3 and TRBJ2-1, with TRBD2 as a possible D gene (5 bases). Germline loops: CDR1 SGHTA, CDR2 FQGTGA. Trimming took 1 base from V and 1 from J, leaving 14 bases between them. The CDR3 length is 17 residues. CDR3 bases: TGTGCCAGCAGCTTAAATCACGGGGTAGGGTCCTACAATGAGCAGTTCTTC. Residues: CASSLNHGVGSYNEQFF. The full variable domain, completed using reference TRBV7-3 and TRBJ2-1, is GAGVSQTPSNKVTEKGKYVELRCDPISGHTALYWYRQSLGQGPEFLIYFQGTGAADDSGLPNDRFFAVRPEGSVSTLKIQRTERGDSAVYLCASSLNHGVGSYNEQFFGPGTRLTVL.

The DNA for the CDR3 is TGTGCCAGCAGCTTAGGACTTACCTACGAGCAGTACGTC. It codes for CASSLGLTYEQYV. This chain links TRBV11-2 with TRBJ2-7, with D unresolved. Germline values: CDR1 SGHAT, CDR2 FQNNGV. This CDR3 comprises 13 residues. The V end lost 1 base, the J end lost 2 bases, and 6 bases lay between the germline ends.

This clonotype showed up many times. The rearrangement uses TRBV10-1 and TRBJ2-5, with a tentative D call TRBD2 (6 bases). Germline V gives CDR1 WNHNN, CDR2 SYGVQD (reference sequence). The length of the CDR3 is 15 residues. Trimming left V 1 base short and J 2 bases short, with 11 bases between. The CDR3 reads CASSEYGRNQETQYF. The CDR3 DNA is TGCGCCAGCAGTGAGTACGGGAGAAATCAAGAGACCCAGTACTTC.

The chain employs TRBV3-1 and TRBJ2-1; 9 nucleotides match TRBD2. CDR1 and CDR2 from the germline V gene are LGHDT and YNNKEL (reference sequence). This CDR3 region has 15 residues. J gave up 10 bases and V 0 bases, and 7 bases lay outside the gene matches. CDR3 protein: CASSQDIAGAREQFF. In DNA, the CDR3 is TGTGCCAGCAGCCAAGATATAGCGGGAGCTCGCGAGCAGTTCTTC.

This chain joins TRBV9 and TRBJ1-1; the match to TRBD1 covers 7 bases. Germline assignment: CDR1 SGDLS and CDR2 YYNGEE. The ends lost 0 bases at V and 2 bases at J; junction bases unmatched: 7. This CDR3 spans 16 amino acids. The CDR3 DNA sequence: TGTGCCAGCAGCGTAGACCCCAAGGGGGCAAACACTGAAGCTTTCTTT. Translating gives CASSVDPKGANTEAFF.

This clonotype was observed many times. V is TRBV10-3 and J is TRBJ2-3, with a weak D call TRBD2 (6 bases). The CDR3 runs to 14 residues. The V and J ends lost 6 bases and 1 base respectively, with 11 bases between them. Germline V gene sequence: CDR1 ENHRY, CDR2 SYGVKD. CDR3 DNA sequence: TGTGCCATCAGCAAGGAGGGTGGCACAGATACGCAGTATTTT. It codes for CAISKEGGTDTQYF.

This clonotype has ten or more counts. The rearrangement uses TRBV5-1 and TRBJ2-7, with 7 bases aligning to TRBD1. The CDR3 length is 15 residues. Losses at the gene ends were 5 bases for V and 1 base for J; bases not matched to a gene: 9. Germline V CDR1 and CDR2: SGHRS, YFSETQ. CDR3 sequence (DNA): TGCGCCAGCAGTTTCACCGGGACAGCTTCCTACGAGCAGTACTTC. It yields the protein CASSFTGTASYEQYF.

This clonotype was seen many times. V and J are TRBV27 and TRBJ1-2, with D uncertain. CDR3 size: 15 residues. The germline V gene has CDR1 MNHEY and CDR2 SMNVEV (reference sequence). Trimming stripped 3 bases from V and 3 bases from J, with 14 bases between. CDR3 bases: TGTGCCAGCAGTTTTGGTACAGACGCCCACTATGGCTACACCTTC. Its translation is CASSFGTDAHYGYTF.

The table lists this clonotype with many counts. The chain employs TRBV19 and TRBJ1-6; D not resolved. V was clipped by 2 bases and J by 8 bases, with 10 bases between them. Germline CDR1 and CDR2: LNHDA and SQIVND (reference sequence). The CDR3 loop spans 14 amino acids. The chain's CDR3 is CASSIIGPDSPLHF. The CDR3 DNA is TGTGCCAGTAGTATAATCGGCCCTGATTCACCCCTCCACTTT.

The chain carries TRBV20-1 and TRBJ2-3, with 12 bases fitting TRBD2. The CDR3 sequence is 14 residues long. V was pared by 5 bases and J by 5 bases, with 5 bases of the junction left unmatched. Germline CDR1 DFQATT, CDR2 SNEGSKA (reference sequence). Here the CDR3 reads CSARLAGAGDTQYF. In nucleotides, the CDR3 is TGCAGTGCTCGACTAGCGGGAGCGGGAGATACGCAGTATTTT.

This clonotype was counted ten times or more. J is TRBJ2-2 and V is TRBV29-1; 14 bases are a match to TRBD2. Germline trimming cut 1 base from V and 6 bases from J; bases unmatched to any gene: 7. This CDR3 has 17 amino acids. Germline V gives CDR1 SQVTM, CDR2 ANQGSEA. The CDR3 is CSVEGGLAGETAGELFF. DNA for the CDR3: TGCAGCGTTGAAGGGGGACTAGCGGGAGAAACGGCCGGGGAGCTGTTTTTT.

This clonotype was seen a few times. The rearrangement joins TRBV27 to TRBJ2-7, with 7 nucleotides matching TRBD2. CDR3 length: 13 residues. The germline V gene encodes CDR1 MNHEY and CDR2 SMNVEV (reference sequence). After removal of 2 bases from V and 6 bases from J, the junction contained 4 bases not matched to a gene. CDR3: CASSLGGVTEQYV. CDR3 DNA sequence: TGTGCCAGCAGTTTAGGGGGGGTGACCGAGCAGTACGTC.